The 7 T cell receptor beta chains listed next were all sequenced from one sample in a study of OX40 agonist ivuxolimab in advanced cancers. Library preparation used the immunoSEQ multiplex PCR assay. The table was pulled from immuneACCESS by TCRdb, which kept in-frame rearrangements only. Such tables lose some clones; where checked, under half of the loss comes from unresolved V genes, and the rest has no known cause. This sample holds 20,000 to 25,000 clones; roughly 80% were observed only once. The top ten clones comprise roughly a quarter of the sample. The sample in question was CD4+ or CD8+ T cells sorted from blood, obtained in a trial of the OX40 agonist ivuxolimab. All receptors come from an adult with an advanced solid tumor such as melanoma, head and neck, liver or kidney cancer.

The CDR3 nucleotides read TGTGCCAGCAGCTTAGTCCCGGCCGAGCAGTACTTC. Encoded protein: CASSLVPAEQYF. This rearrangement joins TRBV7-9 to TRBJ2-7; D remains ambiguous. Germline CDR1 reads SEHNR; CDR2 reads FQNEAQ (reference sequence). The length of the CDR3 is 12 residues. V lost 1 base to trimming and J lost 6 bases, with 7 bases between them.

CDR3 in amino acids: CASSLTVNEQYF. The CDR3 DNA reads TGTGCCAGCAGCTTAACGGTAAACGAGCAGTACTTC. V is TRBV5-6 and J is TRBJ2-7; D gene ambiguous. Germline V gives CDR1 SGHDT, CDR2 YYEEEE. Between the trimmed V and J ends, which lost 2 bases and 5 bases, there was a span of 8 bases. The CDR3 is 12 residues long.

This chain joins TRBV5-4 and TRBJ1-2; no clear D gene. The CDR3 runs 15 residues. Germline CDR1 SGHNT, CDR2 YYREEE (reference sequence). Trimming removed 3 bases at V and 0 bases at J, with 12 bases between. CDR3 DNA sequence: TGTGCCAGCAGCTCGGCGATCTTGTCTAACTATGGCTACACCTTC. Translating it yields CASSSAILSNYGYTF. Variable domain in full (rest from reference TRBV5-4 and TRBJ1-2): ETGVTQSPTHLIKTRGQQVTLRCSSQSGHNTVSWYQQALGQGPQFIFQYYREEENGRGNFPPRFSGLQFPNYSSELNVNALELDDSALYLCASSSAILSNYGYTFGSGTRLTVV.

The chain combines TRBV7-6 with TRBJ2-1; D gene ambiguous. The CDR3 spans 13 residues. The V end lost 7 bases, the J end lost 4 bases, and 11 bases lay between the germline ends. CDR1 and CDR2 (germline): SGHVS, FNYEAQ. CDR3 DNA: TGTGCCAGCACCCCCGGCAAATACAATGAGCAGTTCTTC. Translated: CASTPGKYNEQFF.

This clone is labeled large (0.1 to 1%). V gene TRBV9 combines with J gene TRBJ1-2; D is perhaps TRBD1 (5 bases). V was trimmed by 5 bases and J by 7 bases, leaving 18 bases between them. Germline CDR1 and CDR2: SGDLS and YYNGEE. The CDR3 is 14 amino acids. The CDR3 loop reads CASRDRNGGIGYTF. DNA of the CDR3: TGTGCCAGCAGGGACCGAAATGGGGGAATTGGCTACACCTTC.

CDR3 nucleotide sequence: TGTGCCAGCATCGCCGGGTTTAGCACAGATACGCAGTATTTT. Translated, it gives CASIAGFSTDTQYF. The chain employs TRBV5-8 and TRBJ2-3; D not resolved. CDR3 size: 14 residues. Germline-derived CDR1 and CDR2 are SGHTS and YDEGEE. Trimming pared 6 bases from V and 0 bases from J, leaving 11 bases between.

The V and J genes are TRBV7-6 and TRBJ2-7; 10 bases match TRBD2. After removal of 5 bases from V and 2 bases from J, the junction contained 6 bases not matched to a gene. In germline, CDR1 is SGHVS, CDR2 FNYEAQ. The CDR3 is 15 amino acids. The DNA for the CDR3 is TGTGCCAGCAGCCCTAGCGGGGGCGCCACCTACGAGCAGTACTTC. Translation gives CASSPSGGATYEQYF.